These 12 T cell receptor beta chains were all obtained from the same sample, sequenced in a study of shared clonotypes between healthy human individuals. The table came from immunoSEQ multiplex PCR; TCRdb's copy has only in-frame clones and leaves some out. The sample shows a few hundred thousand clones, around 78% of them seen only once. The sequenced sample was PBMCs. These receptors all stem from a woman between 35 and 50 years old in good health. Some clones in this sample may be carry-over from other donors' samples.

The chain uses TRBV27 and TRBJ1-1; D perhaps matches TRBD1 (6 bases). V lost 4 bases and J lost 0, with 12 bases in between. The CDR3 has 15 residues. The germline CDR1 and CDR2 sequences are MNHEY and SMNVEV (reference sequence). The CDR3 loop is CASSSLTGMNTEAFF. The CDR3, as DNA: TGTGCCAGCAGTTCCCTGACAGGAATGAACACTGAAGCTTTCTTT.

The gene calls are TRBV27 and TRBJ2-7, with TRBD2 matching over 9 bases. CDR3 length: 13 residues. The V gene end was trimmed by 6 bases and the J gene end by 6 bases; junction bases not matched to a gene: 6. Germline lookup yields CDR1 MNHEY and CDR2 SMNVEV (reference sequence). The CDR3 nucleotides are TGTGCCAGCAGATGGACTAGCGCAAGCGAGCAGTACTTC. Translating it yields CASRWTSASEQYF.

V and J are TRBV7-2 and TRBJ2-7; D is perhaps TRBD1 or TRBD2 (6 bases each). CDR1 and CDR2 from the germline V gene are SGHTA and FQGNSA. CDR3 length: 15 residues. V was clipped by 7 bases and J by 4 bases, with 20 bases between them. In nucleotides, the CDR3 is TGTGCCAGCATTTCGGAGGGGGGAGCCATGTACGAGCAGTACTTC. Protein sequence: CASISEGGAMYEQYF.

V usage is TRBV11-2 and J usage is TRBJ2-2; 8 nucleotides agree with TRBD2. The CDR3 covers 15 residues. Trimming took 1 base from V and 5 from J; bases not matched to a gene: 3. Germline CDR1 reads SGHAT; CDR2 reads FQNNGV. The CDR3 sequence is CASSLAGGPTGELFF. As DNA, the CDR3 is TGTGCCAGCAGCTTAGCGGGAGGGCCGACCGGGGAGCTGTTTTTT.

The sample holds one count of this clone. The V gene is TRBV11-2, the J gene TRBJ2-1, with 8 bases fitting TRBD2. CDR1 and CDR2 (germline): SGHAT, FQNNGV. The CDR3 loop spans 16 amino acids. With V trimmed by 3 bases and J by 1 base, 5 bases remained unmatched. CDR3 sequence (DNA): TGTGCCAGCAGCTTGACCTTAGCGGGATCCTACAATGAGCAGTTCTTC. Protein sequence: CASSLTLAGSYNEQFF.

The chain links TRBV9 to TRBJ2-7, with 8 bases aligning to TRBD1. CDR3 length: 15 residues. CDR1 and CDR2 (germline): SGDLS, YYNGEE. V lost 0 bases, J lost 4 bases, and 6 bases stayed unmatched. Here the CDR3 DNA reads TGTGCCAGCAGCGTAGGTACCGGGACAGGTTACGAGCAGTACTTC. Translating it yields CASSVGTGTGYEQYF.

This chain joins TRBV27 and TRBJ2-1; 7 bases map to TRBD1. The CDR3 sequence is 13 residues long. Trimming cost V 5 bases and J 4 bases; bases outside gene matches: 2. Germline CDR1 and CDR2: MNHEY and SMNVEV (reference sequence). CDR3 sequence (DNA): TGTGCCAGCAGTCCGGGACAGTACAATGAGCAGTTCTTC. It is translated as CASSPGQYNEQFF.

This clone appeared once. The chain couples TRBV10-3 to TRBJ1-1; D gene unclear. The V gene lost 3 bases and the J gene lost 0 bases, with 14 bases spanning the gap. Germline V CDR1 and CDR2: ENHRY, SYGVKD. The CDR3 sequence is 16 residues long. DNA for the CDR3: TGTGCCATCAGTGATGGCACCCTGGAGGTGAACACTGAAGCTTTCTTT. The encoded protein is CAISDGTLEVNTEAFF.

This clone was found many times. The rearrangement links TRBV6-1 to TRBJ2-1; 10 nucleotides align to TRBD2. The CDR3 spans 13 residues. The V and J ends lost 11 bases and 4 bases, in that order; junction bases with no gene match: 5. Germline assignment: CDR1 MNHNS and CDR2 SASEGT. The CDR3: CAGGLAEYNEQFF. The CDR3 region has the DNA TGTGCCGGAGGACTAGCGGAGTACAATGAGCAGTTCTTC.

The V gene is TRBV30, the J gene TRBJ2-3; 9 bases match TRBD2. V shed 5 bases and J 3 bases; nucleotides not matched to a gene: 3. Per germline, CDR1 GTSNPN and CDR2 SVGIG (reference sequence). This CDR3 has 13 residues. CDR3 sequence (DNA): TGTGCCTGGGTTCTAGCGGGGACAGATACGCAGTATTTT. Translated: CAWVLAGTDTQYF.

The chain carries TRBV28 and TRBJ2-5; D tentatively reads TRBD1 or TRBD2 (5 bases each). The germline V gene encodes CDR1 MDHEN and CDR2 SYDVKM. The V end was cut by 2 bases, the J end by 5 bases, with 15 bases between. The CDR3 spans 15 residues. The CDR3 loop reads CASSLGGPTTETQYF. As DNA, the CDR3 is TGTGCCAGCAGTTTAGGGGGACCGACAACGGAGACCCAGTACTTC.

J is TRBJ2-1 and V is TRBV11-2, with D perhaps being TRBD1 or TRBD2 (6 bases each). The length of the CDR3 is 12 residues. Trimming removed 5 bases from V and 7 bases from J, with 9 bases in between. Germline CDR1 and CDR2: SGHAT and FQNNGV. This chain's CDR3 is CASSKGGNEQFF. CDR3 bases: TGTGCCAGCAGCAAGGGGGGTAATGAGCAGTTCTTC.